The 10 T cell receptor beta chains in this list originate from one sample, sequenced in a study of T cells in Graves' hyperthyroidism and ophthalmopathy (dated by TCRdb to about 2019). To prepare the library, multiplex PCR was applied. TCRdb shows the sequencer as Illumina HiSeq 2000. The TCR beta CDR3 regions were amplified from the RNA transcripts. A first-round RT-PCR of the TCR CDR3 used the HTBI primer set with the Qiagen OneStep RT-PCR kit. The public reads were reprocessed in TCRdb via fastp at Q25 and MiXCR, keeping in-frame beta chains. Every entry covers one CDR3 protein and lists the most common genes and DNA from its rows. The sample records 350,000 to 500,000 distinct CDR3 sequences, approximately 13% of which are singletons. Jointly, the top ten make up around 5.3% of the sample. The specimen was blood. Source of these receptors: a woman aged 18-30 years with Graves' hyperthyroidism.

This clonotype was recorded at least ten times. J is TRBJ2-7 and V is TRBV6-6, with a tentative D call TRBD1 (6 bases). There are 12 residues in the CDR3. Germline V gene sequence: CDR1 MNHNY, CDR2 SVGAGI (reference sequence). V was clipped by 3 bases and J by 7 bases, with 10 bases between them. CDR3 protein: CASSYYGQEQYF. The DNA for the CDR3 is TGTGCCAGCAGTTATTACGGACAGGAGCAGTACTTC.

This clonotype was detected ten times or more. The rearrangement links TRBV28 to TRBJ1-1; possibly TRBD1 for D (6 bases). V lost 5 bases to trimming and J lost 6 bases, with 13 bases between them. The CDR3 sequence is 13 residues long. Per germline, CDR1 MDHEN and CDR2 SYDVKM. For the CDR3, the DNA is TGTGCCAGCAGTAACCGGGACATATCTGAAGCTTTCTTT. Its translation: CASSNRDISEAFF.

This clonotype was detected ten times or more. V usage is TRBV7-9 and J usage is TRBJ2-1; D gene unclear. This CDR3 region has 15 residues. V was cut by 1 base and J by 2 bases, with 9 bases left in between. The V gene's germline CDR1 is SEHNR and CDR2 FQNEAQ (reference sequence). CDR3 nucleotides: TGTGCCAGCAGCTTAGGGTCGGGCCCCTACAATGAGCAGTTCTTC. Translated: CASSLGSGPYNEQFF.

This clonotype came up a few times. As DNA, the CDR3 is TGCGCCAGCAGCTTGACGGTTAACGTTGGGTCCGAGCAGTACTTC. Protein product: CASSLTVNVGSEQYF. The V gene is TRBV5-1, the J gene TRBJ2-7; the D is unclear. The CDR3 has 15 amino acids. V was cut by 1 base and J by 6 bases, with 17 bases left in between. The germline CDR1 and CDR2 sequences are SGHRS and YFSETQ.

This clonotype was picked up a small number of times. The CDR3 DNA follows: TGTGCCAGCAGTTTAATTTCTAGCGGGAGAGTAGAGTTCTTC. It encodes CASSLISSGRVEFF. The chain employs TRBV27 and TRBJ2-1; the match to TRBD2 covers 10 bases. J lost 14 bases, V lost 2 bases, and 9 bases had no gene match. The CDR3 extends over 14 amino acids. Germline-derived CDR1 and CDR2 are MNHEY and SMNVEV (reference sequence).

This clonotype was counted at least ten times. V usage is TRBV4-1 and J usage is TRBJ2-7, with D uncertain. With 4 bases removed from V and 0 bases from J, the gap between germline ends came to 10 bases. Per germline, CDR1 MGHRA and CDR2 YSYEKL. The CDR3 covers 14 residues. The CDR3 loop reads CASSRAGISYEQYF. In nucleotides, the CDR3 is TGCGCCAGCAGCCGGGCAGGTATCTCCTACGAGCAGTACTTC.

This clonotype was counted only a few times. The chain links TRBV27 to TRBJ2-3; no clear D gene. The V end was cut by 4 bases, the J end by 6 bases, with 11 bases between. CDR1 MNHEY and CDR2 SMNVEV come from the germline V gene (reference sequence). The CDR3 extends over 13 amino acids. The CDR3 nucleotides are TGTGCCAGCAGTTCCCTGAGTGGTGATACGCAGTATTTT. It is translated as CASSSLSGDTQYF.

The J gene is TRBJ1-1, the V gene TRBV6-5, with 7 bases aligning to TRBD1. This CDR3 is built from 16 residues. The germline V gene encodes CDR1 MNHEY and CDR2 SVGAGI. V shed 4 bases, J shed 0 bases, and the junction held 8 bases outside the gene matches. CDR3 nucleotides: TGTGCCAGCAGTTCTCGGACAGGCCTCATGAACACTGAAGCTTTCTTT. It translates to CASSSRTGLMNTEAFF.

This clonotype was recorded many times. The chain uses TRBV20-1 and TRBJ2-3; 7 positions match TRBD2. J lost 4 bases, V lost 1 base, and 8 bases had no gene match. The CDR3 covers 15 residues. Germline V gene lookup returns CDR1 DFQATT and CDR2 SNEGSKA (reference sequence). The CDR3 DNA reads TGCAGTGCTAGAGGAGGGGAGGGCGGCGCAGATACGCAGTATTTT. Encoded protein: CSARGGEGGADTQYF.

This clonotype was seen at least ten times. The V gene is TRBV11-2, the J gene TRBJ2-2, with TRBD2 as a possible D gene (5 bases). This CDR3 is built from 13 residues. CDR1 and CDR2 (germline): SGHAT, FQNNGV. Trimming pared 3 bases from V and 6 bases from J, leaving 8 bases between. The CDR3 region has the DNA TGTGCCAGCAGCTTGGAAGCGGCCGGGGAGCTGTTTTTT. This translates into CASSLEAAGELFF.